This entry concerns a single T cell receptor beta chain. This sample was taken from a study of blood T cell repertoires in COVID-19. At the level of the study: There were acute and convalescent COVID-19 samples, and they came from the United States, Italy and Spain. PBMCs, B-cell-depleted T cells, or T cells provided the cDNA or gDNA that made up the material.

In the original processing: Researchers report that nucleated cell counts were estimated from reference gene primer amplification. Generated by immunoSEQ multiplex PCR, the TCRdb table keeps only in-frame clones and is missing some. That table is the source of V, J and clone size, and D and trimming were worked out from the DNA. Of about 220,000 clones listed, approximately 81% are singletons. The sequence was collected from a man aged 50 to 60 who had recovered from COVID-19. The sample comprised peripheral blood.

The CDR3, as DNA: TGTGCCAGCAGTGAAGGACTAGCGCGCTCCTACAATGAGCAGTTCTTC. This translates into CASSEGLARSYNEQFF. The chain uses TRBV6-1 and TRBJ2-1; 8 nucleotides match TRBD2. The length of the CDR3 is 16 residues. The junction had 2 bases not matched to a gene; V was cut back by 1 base and J by 0 bases. Per germline, CDR1 MNHNS and CDR2 SASEGT.